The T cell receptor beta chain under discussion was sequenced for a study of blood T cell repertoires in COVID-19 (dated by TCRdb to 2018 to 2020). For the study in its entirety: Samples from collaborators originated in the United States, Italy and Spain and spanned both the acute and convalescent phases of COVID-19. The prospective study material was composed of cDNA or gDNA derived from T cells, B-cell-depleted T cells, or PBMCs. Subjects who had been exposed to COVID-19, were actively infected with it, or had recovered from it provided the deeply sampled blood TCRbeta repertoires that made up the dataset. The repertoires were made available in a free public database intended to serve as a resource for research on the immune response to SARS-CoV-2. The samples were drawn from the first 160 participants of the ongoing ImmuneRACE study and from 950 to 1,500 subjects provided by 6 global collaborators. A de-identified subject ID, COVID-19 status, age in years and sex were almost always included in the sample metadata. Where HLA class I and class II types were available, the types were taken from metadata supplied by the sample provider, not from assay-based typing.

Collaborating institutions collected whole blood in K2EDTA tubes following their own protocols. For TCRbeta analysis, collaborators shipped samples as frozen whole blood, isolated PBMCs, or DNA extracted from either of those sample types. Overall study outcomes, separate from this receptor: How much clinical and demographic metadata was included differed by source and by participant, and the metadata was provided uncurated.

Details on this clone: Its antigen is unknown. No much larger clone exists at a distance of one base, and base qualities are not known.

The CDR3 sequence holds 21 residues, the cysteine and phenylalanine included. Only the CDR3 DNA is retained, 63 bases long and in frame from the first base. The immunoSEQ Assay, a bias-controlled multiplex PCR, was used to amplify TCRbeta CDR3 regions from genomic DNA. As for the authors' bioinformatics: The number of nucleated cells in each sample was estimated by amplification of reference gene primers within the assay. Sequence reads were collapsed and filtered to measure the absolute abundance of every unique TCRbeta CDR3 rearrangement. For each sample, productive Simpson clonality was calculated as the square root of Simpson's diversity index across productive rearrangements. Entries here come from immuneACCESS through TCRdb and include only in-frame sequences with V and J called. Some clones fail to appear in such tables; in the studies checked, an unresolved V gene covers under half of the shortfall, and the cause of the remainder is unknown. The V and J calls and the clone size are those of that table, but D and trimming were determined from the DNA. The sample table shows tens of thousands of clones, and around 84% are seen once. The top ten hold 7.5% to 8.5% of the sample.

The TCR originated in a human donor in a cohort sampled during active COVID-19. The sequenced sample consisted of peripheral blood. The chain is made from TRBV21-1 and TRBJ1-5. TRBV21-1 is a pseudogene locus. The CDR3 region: CASSKKGNRGTIARSNQPQHF. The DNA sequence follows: TGTGCCAGCAGCAAAAAGGGTAATCGCGGGACCATAGCGAGGAGCAATCAGCCCCAGCATTTT.